Listed here are 31 T cell receptor beta chains from one sample, sequenced in a study of blood T cells in healthy people across ages. Together with a sample-barcoded 5' primer, a J-beta primer mix was included in a second PCR lasting about 7 to 12 cycles. MiXCR, run by TCRdb on the 5' RACE reads, gives a single entry per CDR3 protein. The sample has 600,000 to 850,000 distinct CDR3 sequences; roughly 25% are singletons. This sample also belongs to another study, concerning T cells of mothers and their children.

The sample consisted of blood. The receptors originated from a boy younger than 18 in good health.

Only a few counts were recorded for this clonotype. The chain employs TRBV6-2 or TRBV6-3 and TRBJ2-1; 7 nucleotides match TRBD2. The CDR3 has 13 residues. Germline CDR1 reads MNHEY; CDR2 reads SVGEGT. V gave up 1 base and J gave up 9 bases; unmatched junction bases: 3. Here the CDR3 reads CASSYLGGGEQFF. DNA of the CDR3: TGTGCCAGCAGTTACTTGGGGGGGGGTGAGCAGTTCTTC.

The rearrangement uses TRBV6-1 and TRBJ2-2; 10 bases agree with TRBD1. The germline gives CDR1 MNHNS, CDR2 SASEGT. The V and J ends lost 8 bases and 3 bases, in that order; junction bases with no gene match: 9. The CDR3 runs 16 residues. Here the CDR3 reads CASARGTGADTGELFF. For the CDR3, the DNA is TGTGCCAGCGCTAGGGGGACAGGGGCCGACACCGGGGAGCTGTTTTTT.

In this sample, this clonotype turned up a few times. This sequence joins TRBV5-1 and TRBJ2-5; weak D call: TRBD1 (6 bases). The CDR3 spans 14 residues. Germline CDR1 is SGHRS and CDR2 is YFSETQ. Trimming took off 0 bases at V and 5 bases at J, with 11 bases between the two ends. The CDR3 spells CASSLEGVVETQYF. CDR3 nucleotides: TGCGCCAGCAGCTTGGAGGGGGTCGTGGAGACCCAGTACTTC. Based on the CDR3 plus reference TRBV5-1 and TRBJ2-5, the full variable domain is KAGVTQTPRYLIKTRGQQVTLSCSPISGHRSVSWYQQTPGQGLQFLFEYFSETQRNKGNFPGRFSGRQFSNSRSEMNVSTLELGDSALYLCASSLEGVVETQYFGPGTRLLVL.

The V call is TRBV4-3, the J call TRBJ2-7; maybe TRBD1 (5 bases). This CDR3 contains 15 residues. The V end lost 5 bases, the J end lost 5 bases, and 19 bases lay between the germline ends. CDR1 LGHNA and CDR2 YSLEER come from the germline V gene. CDR3 bases: TGCGCCAGCAGCGAGACTCCAGGGTCTTCCCACGAGCAGTACTTC. It encodes CASSETPGSSHEQYF.

In its sample, this clonotype was seen many times. The rearrangement links TRBV9 to TRBJ2-1; 11 bases match TRBD2. Losses at the gene ends were 4 bases for V and 5 bases for J; bases not matched to a gene: 5. CDR1 and CDR2 (germline): SGDLS, YYNGEE. The length of the CDR3 is 15 residues. The CDR3 DNA follows: TGTGCCAGCAGCCGTCTAGCGGGAGGTAACAATGAGCAGTTCTTC. This encodes CASSRLAGGNNEQFF.

The gene calls are TRBV28 and TRBJ2-5; D not certain. Trimming cost V 3 bases and J 3 bases, with 11 bases left between them. The CDR3 covers 14 residues. Germline V CDR1 and CDR2: MDHEN, SYDVKM. The DNA of the CDR3 is TGTGCCAGCAGTTTTCGTTCCCCGGAAGAGACCCAGTACTTC. Translation gives CASSFRSPEETQYF.

V and J are TRBV11-2 and TRBJ1-2; no clear D gene. V was pared by 0 bases and J by 0 bases, with 8 bases between. Germline values: CDR1 SGHAT, CDR2 FQNNGV. The CDR3 has 15 residues. CDR3 sequence reads: CASSLEATTNYGYTF. CDR3 DNA sequence: TGTGCCAGCAGCTTAGAAGCGACGACTAACTATGGCTACACCTTC.

This clonotype appeared a few times. The J gene is TRBJ2-6, the V gene TRBV5-1; 7 nucleotides agree with TRBD1. The CDR3 totals 14 residues. V lost 7 bases to trimming and J lost 4 bases; unmatched junction nucleotides: 5. Germline-derived CDR1 and CDR2 are SGHRS and YFSETQ. CDR3 nucleotides: TGCGCCAGCGCGACAGGGTCCGGGGCCAACGTCCTGACTTTC. It yields the protein CASATGSGANVLTF.

This clonotype occurred a few times. The V and J genes are TRBV20-1 and TRBJ2-7, with D perhaps matching TRBD2 (5 bases). CDR1 is DFQATT and CDR2 is SNEGSKA in the germline V gene (reference sequence). Trimming shortened V by 0 bases and J by 11 bases, and 17 bases separated the two germline ends. CDR3 length: 13 amino acids. The CDR3 protein is CSARDGSSGKEYF. Here the CDR3 DNA reads TGCAGTGCTAGAGATGGTTCGAGCGGAAAGGAGTACTTC.

The chain employs TRBV7-9 and TRBJ1-1, with TRBD1 matching over 9 bases. The CDR3 length is 16 residues. V lost 5 bases, J lost 4 bases, and 11 bases stayed unmatched. Germline V gene sequence: CDR1 SEHNR, CDR2 FQNEAQ (reference sequence). The CDR3 loop is CASSHMRDRASTEAFF. CDR3 coding DNA: TGTGCCAGCAGCCATATGAGGGACAGGGCTTCCACTGAAGCTTTCTTT.

J is TRBJ1-4 and V is TRBV6-5, with 9 bases that match TRBD1. Trimming took 6 bases from V and 6 from J; bases not matched to a gene: 8. CDR1 is MNHEY and CDR2 is SVGAGI in the germline V gene. The CDR3 runs 15 residues. The CDR3: CASRTQGAGDEKLFF. CDR3 sequence (DNA): TGTGCCAGCAGGACACAGGGGGCAGGTGATGAAAAACTGTTTTTT.

As for this clonotype: One junction end does not reproduce the germline sequence, and a read error may be involved. The V and J genes are TRBV11-3 and TRBJ1-1; 8 nucleotides align to TRBD1. The V gene's germline CDR1 is SGHNT and CDR2 YENEEA. This CDR3 spans 13 amino acids. In DNA, the CDR3 is TGTGCCAGCAGCTGGACAGGGACCACTGGAGCTTTCTTT. As protein: CASSWTGTTGAFF.

This clonotype was detected only a few times. The chain combines TRBV18 with TRBJ2-5, with D hard to call. Trimming pared 8 bases from V and 1 base from J, leaving 5 bases between. This CDR3 has 11 amino acids. Per the germline V gene, CDR1 is KGHSH and CDR2 is LQKENI. The CDR3, as DNA: TGTGCCAGCGTTGCCCAAGAGACCCAGTACTTC. Protein: CASVAQETQYF.

The chain joins TRBV11-2 to TRBJ1-4; D is possibly TRBD1 (6 bases). The CDR3 has 17 amino acids. The V and J ends lost 5 bases and 0 bases respectively, with 16 bases between them. Germline loops: CDR1 SGHAT, CDR2 FQNNGV. CDR3: CASSPTGAGATNEKLFF. The CDR3 nucleotides read TGTGCCAGCAGCCCAACGGGGGCAGGTGCAACTAATGAAAAACTGTTTTTT.

This clonotype was recorded a few times. This chain joins TRBV4-1 and TRBJ2-7; weak D call: TRBD1 (6 bases). CDR3 length: 14 residues. Trimming shortened V by 4 bases and J by 3 bases, and 13 bases separated the two germline ends. Germline V lookup: CDR1 MGHRA, CDR2 YSYEKL. CDR3 DNA: TGCGCCAGCAGCCTAGTCCGGGACATCTACGAGCAGTACTTC. Amino acid sequence: CASSLVRDIYEQYF.

This chain links TRBV4-1 with TRBJ2-7; possibly TRBD2 for D (6 bases). CDR3 length: 16 amino acids. The germline V gene encodes CDR1 MGHRA and CDR2 YSYEKL. V lost 4 bases to trimming and J lost 7 bases, with 23 bases between them. For the CDR3, the DNA is TGCGCCAGCAGCCCTCCCATTGAGGAGGGCCTTGGAGAGCAGTACTTC. This sequence encodes CASSPPIEEGLGEQYF.

This clonotype was seen a handful of times. The chain combines TRBV20-1 with TRBJ2-7, with 8 positions matching TRBD2. CDR1 and CDR2 (germline): DFQATT, SNEGSKA (reference sequence). The CDR3 extends over 17 amino acids. Trimming took 0 bases from V and 2 from J; bases not matched to a gene: 12. DNA of the CDR3: TGCAGTGCTAGAGACCAGGTTCAAAGCGGGAGAACCTACGAGCAGTACTTC. This encodes CSARDQVQSGRTYEQYF.

J is TRBJ2-5 and V is TRBV2, with TRBD2 as a possible D gene (6 bases). The tail of the sequence fits TRBJ2-7 better, so the J call may be wrong. This CDR3 has 14 residues. Germline V gene sequence: CDR1 SNHLY, CDR2 FYNNEI. CDR3 sequence: CASSEASGPYEQYF. For the CDR3, the DNA is TGTGCCAGCAGTGAAGCTAGCGGTCCCTACGAGCAGTACTTC.

This clonotype was counted only a few times. The gene calls are TRBV12-3 or TRBV12-4 and TRBJ2-1, with a tentative D call TRBD2 (6 bases). Trimming left V 5 bases short and J 5 bases short, with 13 bases between. The CDR3 is made up of 14 amino acids. In DNA, the CDR3 is TGTGCCAGCAGTCCACGGGGGATCAACAATGAGCAGTTCTTC. It is translated as CASSPRGINNEQFF.

This sequence joins TRBV5-1 and TRBJ2-3; 9 nucleotides align to TRBD2. The CDR3 contains 16 residues. CDR1 and CDR2 from the germline V gene are SGHRS and YFSETQ. V lost 4 bases to trimming and J lost 1 base; unmatched junction nucleotides: 7. The CDR3 DNA follows: TGCGCCAGCAGCGAATTAGTAGCGGGGGGCACAGATACGCAGTATTTT. Translating it yields CASSELVAGGTDTQYF.

This clonotype was counted a few times. This chain connects TRBV3-1 to TRBJ2-1; 7 bases match TRBD1. Looked up from germline, CDR1 is LGHDT and CDR2 is YNNKEL (reference sequence). J gave up 0 bases and V 6 bases, and 11 bases lay outside the gene matches. The CDR3 has 17 residues. CDR3 sequence (DNA): TGTGCCAGCAGTTCGGACAGGTCAAAGGGCTCCTACAATGAGCAGTTCTTC. Amino acids: CASSSDRSKGSYNEQFF.

This clonotype was counted a few times. The V gene is TRBV29-1, the J gene TRBJ1-3, with D perhaps matching TRBD1 (5 bases). With 1 base removed from V and 6 bases from J, the gap between germline ends came to 28 bases. CDR3 size: 19 residues. Looked up from germline, CDR1 is SQVTM and CDR2 is ANQGSEA. Here the CDR3 DNA reads TGCAGCGTTGAAGCCCCGGGGCACGGTTGGGCCACGGCTCTAAACACCATATATTTT. Protein product: CSVEAPGHGWATALNTIYF.

The gene calls are TRBV20-1 and TRBJ2-1; weak D call: TRBD1 (5 bases). V was pared by 0 bases and J by 0 bases, with 21 bases between. The germline gives CDR1 DFQATT, CDR2 SNEGSKA (reference sequence). CDR3 size: 19 residues. CDR3 sequence (DNA): TGCAGTGCTAGAGATCCGACAGACGCCCAATTTAGCTCCTACAATGAGCAGTTCTTC. It translates to CSARDPTDAQFSSYNEQFF.

This clonotype was found once. The rearrangement joins TRBV4-2 to TRBJ2-7; 7 bases agree with TRBD1. V shed 1 base and J 0 bases; nucleotides not matched to a gene: 9. The germline V gene encodes CDR1 LGHNA and CDR2 YNFKEQ. The CDR3 runs 17 residues. CDR3 protein: CASSQGLGQTNSYEQYF. The DNA of the CDR3 is TGTGCCAGCAGCCAAGGCCTGGGACAGACCAACTCCTACGAGCAGTACTTC.

To note about this clonotype: This CDR3 is missing its conserved last phenylalanine or tryptophan, likely due to a read error. The chain combines TRBV7-2 with TRBJ2-5; possible D gene TRBD2, 5 bases. The J call may be incorrect, as the DNA end agrees better with TRBJ2-7. The germline V gene has CDR1 SGHTA and CDR2 FQGNSA. This CDR3 has 13 residues. The CDR3 region is CASSSYRGYEQYL. Here the CDR3 DNA reads TGTGCCAGCAGCTCCTATCGCGGGTACGAGCAGTACCTC.

The chain is built from TRBV27 and TRBJ1-4; TRBD1 matches at 7 bases. Looked up from germline, CDR1 is MNHEY and CDR2 is SMNVEV (reference sequence). This CDR3 contains 14 residues. V lost 6 bases and J lost 2; bases outside the gene matches: 3. Here the CDR3 reads CASRPGQTNEKLFF. CDR3 nucleotide sequence: TGTGCCAGCAGACCGGGACAGACTAATGAAAAACTGTTTTTT.

The chain uses TRBV28 and TRBJ2-1, with D possibly called TRBD1 or TRBD2 (6 bases each). This CDR3 comprises 16 residues. Germline V lookup: CDR1 MDHEN, CDR2 SYDVKM. V was cut by 3 bases and J by 0 bases, with 12 bases left in between. CDR3 protein: CASSFRGLSSYNEQFF. CDR3 nucleotides: TGTGCCAGCAGTTTCCGGGGGCTGTCCTCCTACAATGAGCAGTTCTTC.

Regarding this clonotype: Germline is not matched at one junction end, which may reflect a read error. This chain uses TRBV10-3 with TRBJ2-3, with a tentative D call TRBD2 (5 bases). Per germline, CDR1 ENHRY and CDR2 SYGVKD. This CDR3 is 14 amino acids long. CDR3 DNA sequence: TGTGCCATCTCGCTGAGCGGCCCCACAGATACGCAGTACTTT. Translation: CAISLSGPTDTQYF.

This clonotype was seen a few times. The chain combines TRBV4-3 with TRBJ1-2; the D gene is possibly TRBD1 (6 bases). Germline CDR1 is LGHNA and CDR2 is YSLEER. This CDR3 has 18 residues. Deletions cut 2 bases from V and 4 bases from J, with 23 bases between. CDR3 loop: CASSQQGNGDGGVYGYTF. The CDR3 region has the DNA TGCGCCAGCAGCCAACAGGGGAACGGTGATGGGGGAGTCTATGGCTACACCTTC.

This clonotype was counted only a few times. V usage is TRBV28 and J usage is TRBJ2-5; D perhaps matches TRBD2 (5 bases). The germline V and J ends were trimmed by 3 bases and 0 bases, with 14 bases remaining between them. The V gene's germline CDR1 is MDHEN and CDR2 SYDVKM. This CDR3 has 16 residues. DNA of the CDR3: TGTGCCAGCAGTTTTATGGGAGCGCCCAACCAAGAGACCCAGTACTTC. Encoded protein: CASSFMGAPNQETQYF. Using reference TRBV28 and TRBJ2-5 for the parts outside the CDR3, the full variable domain is DVKVTQSSRYLVKRTGEKVFLECVQDMDHENMFWYRQDPGLGLRLIYFSYDVKMKEKGDIPEGYSVSREKKERFSLILESASTNQTSMYLCASSFMGAPNQETQYFGPGTRLLVL.

A few counts support this clonotype. This chain joins TRBV20-1 and TRBJ2-5; D may be TRBD1 or TRBD2 (6 bases each). Germline assignment: CDR1 DFQATT and CDR2 SNEGSKA (reference sequence). Trimming removed 0 bases at V and 5 bases at J, with 13 bases between. The CDR3 sequence is 14 residues long. CDR3 amino acids: CSARELGGAETQYF. The CDR3 DNA reads as TGCAGTGCTAGAGAGTTGGGGGGCGCTGAGACCCAGTACTTC.